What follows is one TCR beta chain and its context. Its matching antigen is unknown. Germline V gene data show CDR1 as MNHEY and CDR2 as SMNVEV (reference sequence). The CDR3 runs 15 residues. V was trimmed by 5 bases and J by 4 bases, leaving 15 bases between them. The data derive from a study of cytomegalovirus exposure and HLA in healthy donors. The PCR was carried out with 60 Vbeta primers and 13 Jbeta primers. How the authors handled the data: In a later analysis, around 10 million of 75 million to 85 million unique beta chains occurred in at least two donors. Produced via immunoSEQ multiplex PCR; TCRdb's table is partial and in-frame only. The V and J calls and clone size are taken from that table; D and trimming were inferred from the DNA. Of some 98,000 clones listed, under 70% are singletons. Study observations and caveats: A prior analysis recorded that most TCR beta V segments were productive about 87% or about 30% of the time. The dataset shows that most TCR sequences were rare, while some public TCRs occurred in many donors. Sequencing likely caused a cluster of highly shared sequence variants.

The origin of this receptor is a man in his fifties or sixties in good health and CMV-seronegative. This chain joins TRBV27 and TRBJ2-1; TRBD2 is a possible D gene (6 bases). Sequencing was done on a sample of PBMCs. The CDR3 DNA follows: TGTGCCAGCAGTCCCGCCCGGAGGGCATACAATGAGCAGTTCTTC. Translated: CASSPARRAYNEQFF.